One and the same sample provided the 6 T cell receptor beta chains below, sequenced in a study of early T cells in non-severe SARS-CoV-2 infection. TCRdb itself ran the 5' RACE reads through MiXCR, one entry per CDR3 protein. The sample contains 55,000 to 85,000 distinct CDR3 sequences, 9% to 15% of which appear only once. The sequenced material came from whole blood. Receptors were obtained from an adult who was a healthcare worker with PCR-confirmed SARS-CoV-2 infection or an uninfected control (not recorded which).

This chain joins TRBV29-1 and TRBJ2-7; either TRBD1 or TRBD2 may supply D (5 bases each). The V gene's germline CDR1 is SQVTM and CDR2 ANQGSEA. The V gene lost 7 bases and the J gene lost 3 bases, with 10 bases spanning the gap. CDR3 length: 11 amino acids. The CDR3 nucleotides are TGCAGCGGGGGGTCCAACTACGAGCAGTACTTC. Encoded protein: CSGGSNYEQYF.

Of note for this clonotype: A read error may explain this, as a much larger clone is one base away. The V call is TRBV5-6, the J call TRBJ2-7; D is perhaps TRBD2 (6 bases). The CDR3 is 15 residues long. Germline CDR1 is SGHDT and CDR2 is YYEEEE. The CDR3, as DNA: TGTGCCAGCGGCTTGGTTGGGGGACGGAGGGCCGAGCAGTACTTC. This gives the protein CASGLVGGRRAEQYF.

This clonotype was seen a handful of times. The chain carries TRBV6-5 and TRBJ2-7, with 7 bases aligning to TRBD2. J gave up 4 bases and V 0 bases, and 6 bases lay outside the gene matches. CDR1 MNHEY and CDR2 SVGAGI come from the germline V gene. This CDR3 contains 15 residues. CDR3 nucleotides: TGTGCCAGCAGTTACTCTGACAGCGGGACTTACGAGCAGTACTTC. Protein product: CASSYSDSGTYEQYF.

In this sample, this clonotype turned up a few times. V is TRBV6-1 and J is TRBJ2-3; weak D call: TRBD2 (5 bases). V lost 5 bases to trimming and J lost 0 bases, with 12 bases between them. Germline V gene data show CDR1 as MNHNS and CDR2 as SASEGT. There are 15 residues in the CDR3. Written as DNA, the CDR3 is TGTGCCAGCAGTTCGGGGTTTGGTAGCACAGATACGCAGTATTTT. Its protein is CASSSGFGSTDTQYF.

This clonotype was counted a few times. V gene TRBV29-1 combines with J gene TRBJ2-5; D might be TRBD2 (5 bases). V was pared by 3 bases and J by 7 bases, with 15 bases between. This CDR3 contains 13 residues. Per the germline V gene, CDR1 is SQVTM and CDR2 is ANQGSEA. The CDR3 bases are TGCAGCGTTGACGAGGACCCCGCGGGGACCCAGTACTTC. Protein sequence: CSVDEDPAGTQYF.

This clonotype was picked up many times. J is TRBJ2-1 and V is TRBV6-5; 11 bases match TRBD1. The germline CDR1 and CDR2 sequences are MNHEY and SVGAGI. This CDR3 comprises 14 residues. V lost 6 bases to trimming and J lost 7 bases; unmatched junction nucleotides: 5. The CDR3 nucleotides are TGTGCCAGCAGAAGGGACAGGGGGTTAAATGAGCAGTTCTTC. It specifies CASRRDRGLNEQFF.